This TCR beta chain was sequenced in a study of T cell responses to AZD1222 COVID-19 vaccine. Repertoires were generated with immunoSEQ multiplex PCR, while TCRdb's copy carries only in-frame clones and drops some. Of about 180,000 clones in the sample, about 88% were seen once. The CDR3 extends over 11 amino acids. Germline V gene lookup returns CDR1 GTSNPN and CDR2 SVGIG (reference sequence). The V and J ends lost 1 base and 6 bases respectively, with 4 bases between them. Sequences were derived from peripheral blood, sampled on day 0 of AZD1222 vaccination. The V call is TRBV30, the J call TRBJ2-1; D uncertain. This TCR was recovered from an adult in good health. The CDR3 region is CAWSASNEQFF. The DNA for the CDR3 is TGTGCCTGGAGTGCATCCAATGAGCAGTTCTTC.